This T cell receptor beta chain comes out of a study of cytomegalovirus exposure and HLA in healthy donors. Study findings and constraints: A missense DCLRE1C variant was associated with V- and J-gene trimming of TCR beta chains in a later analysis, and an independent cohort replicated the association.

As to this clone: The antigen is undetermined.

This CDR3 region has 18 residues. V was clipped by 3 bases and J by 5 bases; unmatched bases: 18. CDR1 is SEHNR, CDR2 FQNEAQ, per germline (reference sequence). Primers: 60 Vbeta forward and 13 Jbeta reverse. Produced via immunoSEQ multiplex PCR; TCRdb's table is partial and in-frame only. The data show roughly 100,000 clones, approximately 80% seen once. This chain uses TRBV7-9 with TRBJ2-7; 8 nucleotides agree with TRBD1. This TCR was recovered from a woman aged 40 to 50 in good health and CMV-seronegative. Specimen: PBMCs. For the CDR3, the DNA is TGTGCCAGCAGCTTTGCATACGGGATGGACAGGGATTCCCACGAGCAGTACTTC. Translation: CASSFAYGMDRDSHEQYF. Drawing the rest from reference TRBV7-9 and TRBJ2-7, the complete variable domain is DTGVSQNPRHKITKRGQNVTFRCDPISEHNRLYWYRQTLGQGPEFLTYFQNEAQLEKSRLLSDRFSAERPKGSFSTLEIQRTEQGDSAMYLCASSFAYGMDRDSHEQYFGPGTRLTVT.